This T cell receptor (beta chain) appears in the sequencing data of a study of vaccination effects on CD4 cells after COVID-19. Study results and caveats: Limitations: small convalescent group and missing early post-infection timepoints. Long after vaccination, the clones induced by infection and by vaccine shrank markedly in size.

Clones were read by immunoSEQ multiplex PCR, and TCRdb kept only the in-frame ones, dropping some. Among tens of thousands of clones listed, 70% to 75% were seen once. V was trimmed by 6 bases and J by 10 bases, leaving 18 bases between them. The CDR3 is 14 amino acids. The germline CDR1 and CDR2 sequences are ENHRY and SYGVKD. Using viral peptide pools, the ViraFEST assay grew out antigen-specific CD4+ T cells prior to sequencing. Subsequent to a culture period of roughly 11 days, CD4+ T cells were isolated. Vaccine administered to participants consisted of two doses of either BNT162b2 or mRNA-1273. Vaccinated recipients, who were negative for nucleocapsid antibodies, had no history of SARS-CoV-2 infection. IL-2 at 9 to 10 IU/ml and peptides at 9.5 to 10 ug/ml were added to cultured PBMC, around 1.9 million per well. In regard to this clone: What it binds is not known.

Source: CD4+ T cells from PBMCs cultured with HCoV-229E spike peptides, taken after COVID-19 vaccination. This clonotype was obtained from a human donor who received a COVID-19 vaccine. The chain joins TRBV10-3 to TRBJ1-4; no reliable D call. The CDR3 loop is CAISDSGTSGKLFF. The CDR3 region has the DNA TGTGCCATCAGCGACTCGGGTACCAGTGGAAAACTGTTTTTT.